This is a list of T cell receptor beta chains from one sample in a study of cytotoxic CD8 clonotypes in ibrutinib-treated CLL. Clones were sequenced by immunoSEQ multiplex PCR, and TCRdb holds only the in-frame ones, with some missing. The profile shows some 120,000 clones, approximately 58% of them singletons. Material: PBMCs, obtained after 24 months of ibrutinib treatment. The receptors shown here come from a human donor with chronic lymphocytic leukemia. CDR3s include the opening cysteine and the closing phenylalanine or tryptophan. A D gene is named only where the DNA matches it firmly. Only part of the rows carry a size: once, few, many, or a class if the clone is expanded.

DNA: TGTGCCAGCAGTCAAAGTTACACAGATACGCAGTATTTT; CDR3: CASSQSYTDTQYF; J: TRBJ2-3; size: few; V: TRBV27; D: -
DNA: TGTGCCATCACCCCGGACAGGGGATGGAATCAGTTCTTC; CDR3: CAITPDRGWNQFF; J: TRBJ2-1; size: -; V: TRBV10-3; D: TRBD1
DNA: TGCAGCGCAGGGTATTTCAACGAGCAGTACTTC; CDR3: CSAGYFNEQYF; J: TRBJ2-7; size: once; V: TRBV29-1; D: -
DNA: TGCGCCAGCAGCGTAGGGGGAGACAGCAACTATGGCTACACCTTC; CDR3: CASSVGGDSNYGYTF; J: TRBJ1-2; size: -; V: TRBV5-1; D: -
DNA: TGCGCCAGCAGCTTGCGACTTTCCTCCTACGAGCAGTACTTC; CDR3: CASSLRLSSYEQYF; J: TRBJ2-7; size: -; V: TRBV5-1; D: -
DNA: TGTGCCAGCAGGGACTCTGGGATTGGGGGTACGCAGTATTTT; CDR3: CASRDSGIGGTQYF; J: TRBJ2-3; size: -; V: TRBV25-1; D: -
DNA: TGTGCCAGCTCACCGCCAGATTCCTACGAGCAGTACTTC; CDR3: CASSPPDSYEQYF; J: TRBJ2-7; size: -; V: TRBV18; D: -
DNA: TGTGCCAGCAGTGTATTGGGCAAGGGGGGGCTGTACGAGCAGTACTTC; CDR3: CASSVLGKGGLYEQYF; J: TRBJ2-7; size: few; V: TRBV25-1; D: -
DNA: TGTGCCAGCAGGGGTAGGGACACCGGGGAGCTGTTTTTT; CDR3: CASRGRDTGELFF; J: TRBJ2-2; size: -; V: TRBV6-6; D: -
DNA: TGTGCCAGCAGTACCAAAGAGACCCAGTACTTC; CDR3: CASSTKETQYF; J: TRBJ2-5; size: few; V: TRBV6-1; D: -
DNA: TGTGCCAGCAGTCAGGATAGCTCCTACGAGCAGTACTTC; CDR3: CASSQDSSYEQYF; J: TRBJ2-7; size: few; V: TRBV6-6; D: -
DNA: TGTGCCAGCATGAGGGGGGCTGGCTATGGCTACACCTTC; CDR3: CASMRGAGYGYTF; J: TRBJ1-2; size: -; V: TRBV6-6; D: -
DNA: TGTGCCAGCAGCTTAGGCAGGGATACTGAAGCTTTCTTT; CDR3: CASSLGRDTEAFF; J: TRBJ1-1; size: -; V: TRBV13; D: -
DNA: TGTGCCTGGACCCGGACGACCACCGGGGAGCTGTTTTTT; CDR3: CAWTRTTTGELFF; J: TRBJ2-2; size: -; V: TRBV30; D: -
DNA: TGTGCCTCCGCCGGGACAGGGGTCCACGAGCAGTACTTC; CDR3: CASAGTGVHEQYF; J: TRBJ2-7; size: -; V: TRBV30; D: TRBD1
DNA: TGCGCCAGCAGCTTGAGGGGGAGAGAGAACACTGAAGCTTTCTTT; CDR3: CASSLRGRENTEAFF; J: TRBJ1-1; size: -; V: TRBV5-1; D: -
DNA: TGTGCCAGCAGCTGGACAGGGACAGGGGCCAACGTCCTGACTTTC; CDR3: CASSWTGTGANVLTF; J: TRBJ2-6; size: -; V: TRBV7-2; D: TRBD1
DNA: TGCGCCAGCAGCCACACTAGCGGGGGGGCGTACGAGCAGTACTTC; CDR3: CASSHTSGGAYEQYF; J: TRBJ2-7; size: -; V: TRBV4-1; D: TRBD2
DNA: TGTGCCAGCGCCGACAGGGTCGGTTCACCCCTCCACTTT; CDR3: CASADRVGSPLHF; J: TRBJ1-6; size: -; V: TRBV2; D: TRBD1
DNA: TGTGCCAGCACCTTAGGGGGGGCCTCTGGTAGTGGAGAGACCCAGTACTTC; CDR3: CASTLGGASGSGETQYF; J: TRBJ2-5; size: few; V: TRBV11-1; D: -
DNA: TGTGCCAGCAGCCCACTTAGTTCTCTTAACTATGGCTACACCTTC; CDR3: CASSPLSSLNYGYTF; J: TRBJ1-2; size: -; V: TRBV7-8; D: -
DNA: TGTGCCAGCAGTGGACCGAAAAATCAGCCCCAGCATTTT; CDR3: CASSGPKNQPQHF; J: TRBJ1-5; size: -; V: TRBV2; D: -
DNA: TGTGCCAGATCACCCCCGCCCCAGCATTTT; CDR3: CARSPPPQHF; J: TRBJ1-5; size: -; V: TRBV27; D: -
DNA: TGTGCCAGCAGGCCGGACAGGGGTGATGAGACCCAGTACTTC; CDR3: CASRPDRGDETQYF; J: TRBJ2-5; size: -; V: TRBV2; D: TRBD1
DNA: TGCGCCAGCAGCCAACGATTAGGCCAGGGACAGGGACTGAACGAGCAGTACTTC; CDR3: CASSQRLGQGQGLNEQYF; J: TRBJ2-7; size: few; V: TRBV4-1; D: TRBD1
DNA: TGTGCCAGCAGAGACAGTCTCAACAATGAAAAACTGTTTTTT; CDR3: CASRDSLNNEKLFF; J: TRBJ1-4; size: -; V: TRBV11-1; D: -
DNA: TGTGCCAGCAGGGAGCGGGGGCGCACAGATACGCAGTATTTT; CDR3: CASRERGRTDTQYF; J: TRBJ2-3; size: -; V: TRBV6-5; D: TRBD2
DNA: TGTGCCGGATCCCGGGGGAGTAGCGGGGGGTCGGTCTACGAGCAGTACTTC; CDR3: CAGSRGSSGGSVYEQYF; J: TRBJ2-7; size: -; V: TRBV2; D: TRBD2
DNA: TGTGCCAGCAGCCCTAAGTTCCGCACAGATACGCAGTATTTT; CDR3: CASSPKFRTDTQYF; J: TRBJ2-3; size: -; V: TRBV7-2; D: -
DNA: TGCGCCAGCAGCCATGAGGGATGGACTGAAGCTTTCTTT; CDR3: CASSHEGWTEAFF; J: TRBJ1-1; size: once; V: TRBV4-1; D: -
DNA: TGCAGCGTTCGCCCGGGGGAGCTCTTGACTTATAGCAATCAGCCCCAGCATTTT; CDR3: CSVRPGELLTYSNQPQHF; J: TRBJ1-5; size: -; V: TRBV29-1; D: -
DNA: TGTGCCTGGACTGGGGCCTACGAGCAGTACTTC; CDR3: CAWTGAYEQYF; J: TRBJ2-7; size: -; V: TRBV30; D: -
DNA: TGTGCCAGCAGTGAGACAGTAGGGAACACCGGGGAGCTGTTTTTT; CDR3: CASSETVGNTGELFF; J: TRBJ2-2; size: few; V: TRBV6-1; D: -
DNA: TGTGCCAGCAGCGGAGACCAAGAGACCCAGTACTTC; CDR3: CASSGDQETQYF; J: TRBJ2-5; size: few; V: TRBV2; D: -
DNA: TGTGCCAGCAGTTACCAGGGCGGCGGCTACACCTTC; CDR3: CASSYQGGGYTF; J: TRBJ1-2; size: -; V: TRBV6-5; D: -
DNA: TGTGCCAGCAGCTCCCGGGGTTCAGGGGAAAAACTGTTTTTT; CDR3: CASSSRGSGEKLFF; J: TRBJ1-4; size: -; V: TRBV7-9; D: -
DNA: TGTGCCAGCAGCAACCGGGACTCGGGCCAAGAGACCCAGTACTTC; CDR3: CASSNRDSGQETQYF; J: TRBJ2-5; size: few; V: TRBV5-4; D: -
DNA: TGTGCCAGTTCGACAGGGGGCGCGGAGGCTGGCTACACCTTC; CDR3: CASSTGGAEAGYTF; J: TRBJ1-2; size: -; V: TRBV19; D: TRBD1
DNA: TGTGCCAGCAGCTTAGCGAACAGCCTCACTGAAGCTTTCTTT; CDR3: CASSLANSLTEAFF; J: TRBJ1-1; size: once; V: TRBV7-6; D: -
DNA: TGTGCCAGCAGTGAAGAGTGGGGGGGTGAAGCTTTCTTT; CDR3: CASSEEWGGEAFF; J: TRBJ1-1; size: -; V: TRBV2; D: -
DNA: TGTGCCAGCAGCCGGGCAGGCCAATCCTACGAGCAGTACTTC; CDR3: CASSRAGQSYEQYF; J: TRBJ2-7; size: -; V: TRBV6-1; D: -
DNA: TGTGCCAGCAGCGTATCACCTAAGGGAGTCACAGATACGCAGTATTTT; CDR3: CASSVSPKGVTDTQYF; J: TRBJ2-3; size: -; V: TRBV9; D: -
DNA: TGTGCCAGCAGCGTCTTGGACAGGTTCGGGGAGACCCAGTACTTC; CDR3: CASSVLDRFGETQYF; J: TRBJ2-5; size: few; V: TRBV9; D: TRBD1
DNA: TGTGCCAGCAGTGGACGGACAGGGAATAATGAAAAACTGTTTTTT; CDR3: CASSGRTGNNEKLFF; J: TRBJ1-4; size: -; V: TRBV6-1; D: TRBD1
DNA: TGTGCCAGCAGTGAACTTTTTGACAGGCTGGGGGCCTACGAGCAGTACTTC; CDR3: CASSELFDRLGAYEQYF; J: TRBJ2-7; size: -; V: TRBV6-1; D: -
DNA: TGTGCCAGTATGACGCCCTGGGAGTCCGGGGAGCTGTTTTTT; CDR3: CASMTPWESGELFF; J: TRBJ2-2; size: -; V: TRBV19; D: -
DNA: TGTGCCAGCAACCCTCTAGCGGGGGTAACCTACGAGCAGTACTTC; CDR3: CASNPLAGVTYEQYF; J: TRBJ2-7; size: -; V: TRBV6-6; D: TRBD2
DNA: TGTGCCAGCGGCACCGGGACACTCTCCTACAATGAGCAGTTCTTC; CDR3: CASGTGTLSYNEQFF; J: TRBJ2-1; size: -; V: TRBV9; D: -
DNA: TGCGCCAGCAGCTTCCTGGGGGACAGTAGCACAGATACGCAGTATTTT; CDR3: CASSFLGDSSTDTQYF; J: TRBJ2-3; size: -; V: TRBV5-1; D: TRBD1
DNA: TGCAGCGTTGAAGAAAGGTATACGCAGTATTTT; CDR3: CSVEERYTQYF; J: TRBJ2-3; size: -; V: TRBV29-1; D: -
DNA: TGCGCCAGCAGCCCGGGACAGGCGGCGTACAATGAGCAGTTCTTC; CDR3: CASSPGQAAYNEQFF; J: TRBJ2-1; size: -; V: TRBV5-1; D: TRBD1
DNA: TGTGCCAGTAGGGGACAGGGGGCCCCCGGGGAGCTGTTTTTT; CDR3: CASRGQGAPGELFF; J: TRBJ2-2; size: -; V: TRBV19; D: TRBD1
DNA: TGTGCCTGGAGTGTAGGCGATAATCAGCCCCAGCATTTT; CDR3: CAWSVGDNQPQHF; J: TRBJ1-5; size: -; V: TRBV30; D: -
DNA: TGTGCCAGCAGTTACTCAACAGGCCGGGAGACCCAGTACTTC; CDR3: CASSYSTGRETQYF; J: TRBJ2-5; size: -; V: TRBV6-5; D: -